This T cell receptor beta chain was profiled in a study of T-cell reconstitution after alpha-beta-depleted transplantation in children (dated by TCRdb to about 2016). Regarding the study in general: The study quantitatively tracked T-cell immune reconstitution after TCRalphabeta/CD19-depleted allogeneic hematopoietic cell transplantation in children using TCR repertoire profiling. What the work shows at the level of the full study, not this receptor alone: Over subsequent months, a decline in hyperexpanded clone frequencies was noted, and after one year, T-cell counts and TCRbeta diversity were mostly ascribed to newly produced T cells. In some patients, high TCRbeta diversity at day 60 was attributed to recipient T cells and intrathymic progenitors that had survived conditioning. Apparently early alphabetaT-cell count recovery about two months after transplant reportedly relied on only several hundred rapidly expanded clones derived from non-depleted graft cells.

Read against the paper, the sample's treatment or condition label means: allogeneic hematopoietic cell transplantation with graft depleted of TCRalphabeta T cells and CD19 B cells. TCRalphabeta/CD19-depleted allogeneic hematopoietic cell grafts were given to the transplant recipients, all of whom were children. Library construction relied on PCR. The run used an Illumina HiSeq 2500. TCR libraries were prepared with molecular barcoding, using unique molecular identifiers to normalize TCRbeta repertoire quantification. The public reads were reprocessed in TCRdb via fastp at Q25 and MiXCR, keeping in-frame beta chains. Every distinct CDR3 protein forms one entry, paired with its most common genes and DNA. The sample contains 500,000 to 650,000 distinct CDR3 sequences, 11% of them found a single time. The ten largest clonotypes hold around 13% of the sample. This clonotype was counted a few times. The specificity of this receptor is unknown. Base-call qualities are not available, and no considerably larger clone is one nucleotide away.

The clonotype originates from a female patient between 2 and 15 years old who had a stem cell transplant for aplastic anemia, so the T cells may come from the graft donor. The source was PBMCs, mostly from graft donor cells, collected 180 days after TCRalphabeta/CD19-depleted stem cell transplant.

The DNA sequence follows: TGTGCCAGCAGTCCGAATCACAATGAGCAGTTCTTC. Translated, it reads CASSPNHNEQFF. The chain is encoded by TRBV12-3 or TRBV12-4 joined to TRBJ2-1; there is no confident call for the D gene. At the junction V is shortened by 5 bases and J by 5 bases, with 7 bases in between. The CDR3 spans 12 residues, from the cysteine through the phenylalanine. Here the CDR3 DNA is all that survives: 36 bases in frame from base 1.